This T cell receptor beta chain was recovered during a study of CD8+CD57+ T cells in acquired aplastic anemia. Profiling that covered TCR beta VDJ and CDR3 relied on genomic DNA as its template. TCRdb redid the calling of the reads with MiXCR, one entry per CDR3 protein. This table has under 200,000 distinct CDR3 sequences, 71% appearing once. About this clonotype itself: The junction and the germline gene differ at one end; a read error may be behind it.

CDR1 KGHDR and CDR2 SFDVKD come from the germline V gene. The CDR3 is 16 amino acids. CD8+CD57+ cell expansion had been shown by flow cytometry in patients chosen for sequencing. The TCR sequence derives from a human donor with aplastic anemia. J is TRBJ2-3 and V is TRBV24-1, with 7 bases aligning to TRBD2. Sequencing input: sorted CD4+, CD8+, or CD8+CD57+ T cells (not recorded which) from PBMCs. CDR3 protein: CATSDFGEGHTDTQCF. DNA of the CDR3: TGTGCCACCAGTGATTTCGGGGAGGGGCACACAGATACGCAGTGTTTT.